This T cell receptor (beta chain) was sequenced in a study of blood T cell repertoires in COVID-19. Study in general: There were acute and convalescent COVID-19 samples, and they came from the United States, Italy and Spain. In each case, the material was cDNA or gDNA derived from T cells, B-cell-depleted T cells, or PBMCs.

Source study methods: Nucleated cell counts were estimated from reference gene primer amplification. The data were produced by immunoSEQ multiplex PCR, yet TCRdb's version contains in-frame clones alone and is incomplete. The DNA was the basis for D and trimming; V, J and clone size are from that table. Of roughly 100,000 clones in the sample, roughly four fifths were seen once. V lost 6 bases and J lost 9; bases outside the gene matches: 9. The CDR3 is made up of 14 amino acids. Germline V gene lookup returns CDR1 SNHLY and CDR2 FYNNEI. V is TRBV2 and J is TRBJ1-5; TRBD1 matches at 9 bases. The TCR was taken from a woman of 80 years or more with acute or convalescent COVID-19. The source material was peripheral blood. The CDR3 reads CASSSRDRVTPQHF. In DNA form, the CDR3 reads TGTGCCAGCAGCAGCCGGGACAGGGTTACGCCCCAGCATTTT.